These 2 T cell receptor beta chains came from one sample sequenced in a study of OX40 agonist ivuxolimab in advanced cancers. TCRdb's copy holds only in-frame clones and misses some; the assay was immunoSEQ multiplex PCR. The sample lists about 89,000 clones; roughly 93% were seen once. The input for sequencing was CD4+ or CD8+ T cells sorted from blood, taken in a trial of the OX40 agonist ivuxolimab. These receptors all come from an adult with an advanced solid tumor such as melanoma, head and neck, liver or kidney cancer.

This clone has only one observation. The chain employs TRBV4-1 and TRBJ2-1, with TRBD2 matching over 10 bases. V shed 4 bases and J 5 bases; nucleotides not matched to a gene: 8. CDR3 length: 16 residues. Germline CDR1 MGHRA, CDR2 YSYEKL. The CDR3 DNA reads as TGCGCCAGCAGCCCGAATCCTAGCGGGAGTAACAATGAGCAGTTCTTC. Its translation is CASSPNPSGSNNEQFF.

The chain is built from TRBV5-4 and TRBJ2-2; tentative D call: TRBD1 (6 bases). This CDR3 comprises 15 residues. The germline V gene encodes CDR1 SGHNT and CDR2 YYREEE (reference sequence). Trimming left V 0 bases short and J 6 bases short, with 12 bases between. CDR3 sequence: CASSLGGPGPGELFF. As DNA, the CDR3 is TGTGCCAGCAGCTTGGGGGGGCCGGGTCCCGGGGAGCTGTTTTTT. Full variable domain (rest looked up from reference TRBV5-4 and TRBJ2-2): ETGVTQSPTHLIKTRGQQVTLRCSSQSGHNTVSWYQQALGQGPQFIFQYYREEENGRGNFPPRFSGLQFPNYSSELNVNALELDDSALYLCASSLGGPGPGELFFGEGSRLTVL.